Shown below are 22 T cell receptor beta chains from a single sample sequenced in a study of early T cells in non-severe SARS-CoV-2 infection. TCRdb called the 5' RACE reads again in MiXCR, with one record for every CDR3 protein. The table shows 70,000 or so distinct CDR3 sequences, with about 9.4% occurring only once. This specimen was whole blood, taken at baseline. These receptors originate from an adult who was a healthcare worker with PCR-confirmed SARS-CoV-2 infection or an uninfected control (not recorded which).

The genes are TRBV12-3 or TRBV12-4 and TRBJ1-6; 7 bases map to TRBD1. This CDR3 has 15 residues. Trimming took 4 bases from V and 7 from J; bases not matched to a gene: 7. This chain's CDR3 is CASSSDRDGNSPLHF. CDR3 in DNA: TGTGCCAGCAGTTCTGACAGGGACGGCAATTCACCCCTCCACTTT.

This clonotype was seen a handful of times. This rearrangement joins TRBV20-1 to TRBJ2-1; D uncertain. The CDR3 covers 15 residues. Germline CDR1 reads DFQATT; CDR2 reads SNEGSKA (reference sequence). Deletions cut 4 bases from V and 6 bases from J, with 19 bases between. The CDR3 protein is CSATSLRPVTNEQFF. The CDR3 DNA reads as TGCAGTGCTACTTCTCTAAGGCCCGTCACCAATGAGCAGTTCTTC.

In its sample, this clonotype was seen a few times. This chain joins TRBV6-2 or TRBV6-3 and TRBJ2-3; D unclear. The CDR3 is made up of 13 amino acids. Germline loops: CDR1 MNHEY, CDR2 SVGEGT. V shed 1 base and J shed 2 bases, with 4 bases lying between them. As DNA, the CDR3 is TGTGCCAGCAGTTACTGGCCCACAGATACGCAGTATTTT. Its protein is CASSYWPTDTQYF.

The table lists this clonotype with many counts. This chain connects TRBV28 to TRBJ1-2; 7 bases line up with TRBD1. V lost 6 bases to trimming and J lost 1 base; unmatched junction nucleotides: 5. This CDR3 region has 14 residues. The germline gives CDR1 MDHEN, CDR2 SYDVKM. The CDR3 DNA reads as TGTGCCAGCAGCAACAGGGGCCATAACTATGGCTACACCTTC. Translating gives CASSNRGHNYGYTF.

This clonotype was seen a few times. The V gene is TRBV29-1, the J gene TRBJ2-3; D is unresolved. With 8 bases removed from V and 0 bases from J, the gap between germline ends came to 12 bases. The CDR3 has 13 residues. Looked up from germline, CDR1 is SQVTM and CDR2 is ANQGSEA. DNA of the CDR3: TGCAGCACGGACGGCCTAAGCACAGATACGCAGTATTTT. Protein sequence: CSTDGLSTDTQYF.

This clonotype was seen a few times. V and J are TRBV20-1 and TRBJ2-7; 8 bases align to TRBD1. J lost 6 bases, V lost 6 bases, and 7 bases had no gene match. The CDR3 sequence is 12 residues long. Germline CDR1 is DFQATT and CDR2 is SNEGSKA (reference sequence). This CDR3 reads CSAQTGDGEQYF. DNA for the CDR3: TGCAGTGCACAGACAGGGGATGGCGAGCAGTACTTC.

Turning to this clonotype: A much larger clonotype is one base distant, so this may be a read error. This rearrangement joins TRBV6-2 or TRBV6-3 to TRBJ2-4, with D tentatively TRBD1 (6 bases). The CDR3 runs to 15 residues. Trimming left V 10 bases short and J 3 bases short, with 19 bases between. Germline V gene sequence: CDR1 MNHEY, CDR2 SVGEGT. The CDR3 here is CANRTGTPGKNIQYF. The CDR3 region has the DNA TGTGCCAACAGAACCGGGACACCCGGCAAAAACATTCAGTACTTC.

A single count supports this clonotype. This sequence joins TRBV30 and TRBJ2-6, with 9 positions matching TRBD1. V trimming: 3 bases; J trimming: 12 bases; junction bases outside the gene matches: 6. Germline V gene data show CDR1 as GTSNPN and CDR2 as SVGIG (reference sequence). There are 13 residues in the CDR3. The CDR3 nucleotides read TGTGCCTGGAGGGGACAGGGTGGTAGCGTCCTGACTTTC. Translation gives CAWRGQGGSVLTF. The variable domain in full, with the rest retrieved from reference TRBV30 and TRBJ2-6, is SQTIHQWPATLVQPVGSPLSLECTVEGTSNPNLYWYRQAAGRGLQLLFYSVGIGQISSEVPQNLSASRPQDRQFILSSKKLLLSDSGFYLCAWRGQGGSVLTFGAGSRLTVL.

This clonotype was counted only a few times. The gene calls are TRBV4-3 and TRBJ2-3; 9 bases are a match to TRBD2. Per the germline V gene, CDR1 is LGHNA and CDR2 is YSLEER. With V trimmed by 1 base and J by 0 bases, 2 bases remained unmatched. The CDR3 is made up of 16 amino acids. The CDR3 sequence: CASSQVAGESTDTQYF. DNA of the CDR3: TGCGCCAGCAGCCAAGTAGCGGGGGAGAGCACAGATACGCAGTATTTT.

This clonotype was observed at least ten times. The chain joins TRBV7-3 to TRBJ2-5, with TRBD2 identical over 7 bases. Germline CDR1 is SGHTA and CDR2 is FQGTGA. This CDR3 has 15 residues. With 2 bases clipped from V and 5 bases from J, the junction kept 8 bases outside the gene matches. This CDR3 is CASSLSGRGGETQYF. As DNA, the CDR3 is TGTGCCAGCAGCTTATCGGGGAGGGGAGGGGAGACCCAGTACTTC.

This clonotype was counted at least ten times. The chain carries TRBV20-1 and TRBJ1-4, with TRBD1 matching 10 bases. J gave up 5 bases and V 3 bases, and 3 bases lay outside the gene matches. The CDR3 loop spans 14 amino acids. CDR1 and CDR2 from the germline V gene are DFQATT and SNEGSKA (reference sequence). CDR3 sequence (DNA): TGCAGTGCTAGGAAGGGACAGGGGAATGAAAAACTGTTTTTT. It specifies CSARKGQGNEKLFF.

The table lists this clonotype with many counts. The CDR3 loop reads CASSYDMNTEAFF. The DNA for the CDR3 is TGTGCCAGCAGCTATGACATGAACACTGAAGCTTTCTTT. V usage is TRBV7-9 and J usage is TRBJ1-1; D remains ambiguous. This CDR3 contains 13 residues. V was pared by 4 bases and J by 0 bases, with 6 bases between. Germline V gene sequence: CDR1 SEHNR, CDR2 FQNEAQ (reference sequence).

The chain is built from TRBV19 and TRBJ2-1, with D perhaps matching TRBD1 (5 bases). This CDR3 has 15 residues. The germline V gene has CDR1 LNHDA and CDR2 SQIVND (reference sequence). V gave up 5 bases and J gave up 1 base, with 12 bases separating them. In DNA, the CDR3 is TGTGCCAGTAGTGTTTACAGGTCATCCTACAATGAGCAGTTCTTC. Translated: CASSVYRSSYNEQFF.

The table lists this clonotype with many counts. Mismatch with germline at one junction end may stem from a read error. The chain links TRBV20-1 to TRBJ2-1; D is undetermined. The CDR3 runs 11 residues. From germline, CDR1 is DFQATT and CDR2 SNEGSKA (reference sequence). In DNA, the CDR3 is TGCAGTGCTAGACAAAGGGTTGAGCTGTTCTTC. Its protein product is CSARQRVELFF.

This clonotype was seen at least ten times. V and J are TRBV2 and TRBJ1-2; TRBD1 matches 8 bases. This CDR3 contains 13 residues. J lost 7 bases, V lost 8 bases, and 9 bases had no gene match. Germline CDR1 reads SNHLY; CDR2 reads FYNNEI. The CDR3 DNA sequence: TGTGCCAGCCGCCTTGGACAGGGATCTGGCTACACCTTC. It codes for CASRLGQGSGYTF.

At least ten counts were recorded for this clonotype. This chain links TRBV30 with TRBJ1-1; D gene uncertain. Trimming took off 0 bases at V and 0 bases at J, with 11 bases between the two ends. Germline V gene data show CDR1 as GTSNPN and CDR2 as SVGIG (reference sequence). The CDR3 spans 15 residues. This CDR3 reads CAWSVLRGMNTEAFF. CDR3 nucleotide sequence: TGTGCCTGGAGTGTACTTCGAGGCATGAACACTGAAGCTTTCTTT.

This chain uses TRBV12-3 or TRBV12-4 with TRBJ2-1; D uncertain. The CDR3 covers 13 residues. V shed 5 bases and J shed 4 bases, with 9 bases lying between them. The CDR3 coding sequence is TGTGCCAGCAGTCCCCTCAAATACAATGAGCAGTTCTTC. Residues: CASSPLKYNEQFF.

This clonotype was detected a few times. The CDR3 protein is CASIPGQGARGYTF. The CDR3 nucleotides are TGTGCCAGCATTCCCGGACAGGGGGCGCGAGGCTACACCTTC. The chain employs TRBV6-5 and TRBJ1-2, with TRBD1 identical over 11 bases. Per the germline V gene, CDR1 is MNHEY and CDR2 is SVGAGI. Trimming removed 7 bases from V and 8 bases from J; junction bases left unmatched: 9. This CDR3 is 14 amino acids long.

This clonotype was detected only a few times. V and J are TRBV5-1 and TRBJ2-4; no clear D gene. The CDR3 is 13 residues long. The V end was cut by 0 bases, the J end by 3 bases, with 4 bases between. Germline CDR1 and CDR2: SGHRS and YFSETQ. Here the CDR3 DNA reads TGCGCCAGCAGCTTGGAGGACAAAAACATTCAGTACTTC. This codes for CASSLEDKNIQYF.

This clonotype was counted at least ten times. The rearrangement joins TRBV12-3 or TRBV12-4 to TRBJ1-5; D possibly corresponds to TRBD1 (6 bases). This CDR3 has 14 residues. Trimming took off 3 bases at V and 3 bases at J, with 9 bases between the two ends. The CDR3 loop reads CASSLGGPNQPQHF. CDR3 bases: TGTGCCAGCAGTTTGGGGGGGCCCAATCAGCCCCAGCATTTT.

CDR3 sequence: CASSPASSYNSPLHF. As DNA, the CDR3 is TGTGCCAGCAGCCCAGCGAGCTCCTATAATTCACCCCTCCACTTT. The chain combines TRBV3-1 with TRBJ1-6, with no clear D. Trimming shortened V by 4 bases and J by 0 bases, and 7 bases separated the two germline ends. The germline V gene has CDR1 LGHDT and CDR2 YNNKEL (reference sequence). CDR3 size: 15 residues.

This clonotype showed up many times. The gene calls are TRBV6-1 and TRBJ2-1; D is uncertain. The V end lost 3 bases, the J end lost 4 bases, and 7 bases lay between the germline ends. The length of the CDR3 is 13 residues. CDR1 is MNHNS, CDR2 SASEGT, per germline. DNA of the CDR3: TGTGCCAGCAGTGAGGGAAGATACAATGAGCAGTTCTTC. It is translated as CASSEGRYNEQFF.